These 25 T cell receptor beta chains were sequenced from one sample in a study of post-analysis software for immune sequencing data. Unique molecular identifiers were built into the TCR beta cDNA libraries. TCRdb passed the PCR reads through MiXCR, listing each CDR3 protein once. The profile shows about 770,000 distinct CDR3 sequences, roughly 50% of them singletons. Whole-study results and caveats: Patients showed TRBV5-6, TRBV5-1 and TRBV20-1 among roughly 5 TRBV segments more frequent than in controls.

These TCRs' antigens remain unknown. The specimen sequenced was blood. Source of these receptors: a girl between 5 and 17 years old with multiple sclerosis.

This clonotype has a handful of counts. The rearrangement links TRBV15 to TRBJ2-3, with TRBD2 matching over 9 bases. Germline CDR1 is LNHNV and CDR2 is YYDKDF (reference sequence). V lost 8 bases to trimming and J lost 8 bases; unmatched junction nucleotides: 14. The CDR3 is 15 amino acids. CDR3 residues: CATEPGLAGPITQYF. The CDR3 coding sequence is TGTGCCACCGAACCGGGACTAGCCGGCCCCATTACGCAGTATTTT.

This clonotype was seen more than once but under ten times. J is TRBJ2-7 and V is TRBV29-1; 14 bases match TRBD2. The CDR3 has 13 residues. With V trimmed by 7 bases and J by 3 bases, 2 bases remained unmatched. From germline, CDR1 is SQVTM and CDR2 ANQGSEA. CDR3 region: CSAGLAGGYEQYF. Here the CDR3 DNA reads TGCAGCGCTGGACTAGCGGGAGGCTACGAGCAGTACTTC.

This chain uses TRBV7-2 with TRBJ2-2, with TRBD1 identical over 8 bases. The V gene's germline CDR1 is SGHTA and CDR2 FQGNSA. The CDR3 has 16 amino acids. J lost 5 bases, V lost 0 bases, and 5 bases had no gene match. CDR3 protein: CASSLAPGGGTGELFF. Here the CDR3 DNA reads TGTGCCAGCAGCTTAGCGCCAGGGGGCGGTACCGGGGAGCTGTTTTTT.

The chain links TRBV4-1 to TRBJ1-1, with D possibly being TRBD1 (5 bases). This CDR3 is 16 amino acids long. Trimming left V 0 bases short and J 8 bases short, with 19 bases between. Germline CDR1 MGHRA, CDR2 YSYEKL. CDR3 nucleotides: TGCGCCAGCAGCCAAGACCCCGGGGCCCGTTCACTGGAAGCTTTCTTT. Translated, it gives CASSQDPGARSLEAFF.

The genes are TRBV20-1 and TRBJ2-1; 10 bases fit TRBD2. The CDR3 is made up of 15 amino acids. Germline values: CDR1 DFQATT, CDR2 SNEGSKA (reference sequence). Germline trimming cut 6 bases from V and 3 bases from J; bases unmatched to any gene: 8. This chain's CDR3 is CSAPARTSGYNEQFF. CDR3 bases: TGCAGTGCCCCGGCCAGGACTAGCGGCTACAATGAGCAGTTCTTC.

In its sample, this clonotype was seen a few times. This sequence joins TRBV4-1 and TRBJ1-1; D is undetermined. The germline V gene encodes CDR1 MGHRA and CDR2 YSYEKL. Trimming pared 1 base from V and 3 bases from J, leaving 12 bases between. The CDR3 totals 15 residues. CDR3 region: CASSQAAGLDTEAFF. The CDR3 coding sequence is TGCGCCAGCAGCCAAGCCGCGGGGTTGGACACTGAAGCTTTCTTT.

This clonotype was observed a few times. The chain employs TRBV29-1 and TRBJ2-3, with D possibly being TRBD2 (5 bases). Germline V gene sequence: CDR1 SQVTM, CDR2 ANQGSEA. This CDR3 region has 14 residues. Trimming shortened V by 5 bases and J by 5 bases, and 17 bases separated the two germline ends. The CDR3 is CSVRAGHYQDTQYF. As DNA, the CDR3 is TGCAGCGTTCGGGCGGGCCACTATCAAGATACGCAGTATTTT.

The chain links TRBV20-1 to TRBJ2-7, with a possible D match to TRBD2 (6 bases). Germline CDR1 and CDR2: DFQATT and SNEGSKA (reference sequence). Trimming took 1 base from V and 6 from J, leaving 16 bases between them. The CDR3 is 14 residues long. The CDR3 here is CSARVAGWDFEQYF. DNA of the CDR3: TGCAGTGCTAGAGTGGCAGGGTGGGACTTCGAGCAGTACTTC.

The chain uses TRBV12-3 or TRBV12-4 and TRBJ2-1; 9 nucleotides align to TRBD1. Losses at the gene ends were 6 bases for V and 3 bases for J; bases not matched to a gene: 6. The CDR3 sequence is 15 residues long. DNA of the CDR3: TGTGCCAGCAGGGGGGGACAGGGTTACTACAATGAGCAGTTCTTC. It encodes CASRGGQGYYNEQFF.

A few counts support this clonotype. V and J are TRBV6-5 and TRBJ2-7, with 11 bases fitting TRBD2. CDR3 length: 19 amino acids. Germline values: CDR1 MNHEY, CDR2 SVGAGI. With V trimmed by 0 bases and J by 2 bases, 12 bases remained unmatched. The CDR3 sequence: CASSYSKFGTSGGPYEQYF. In DNA form, the CDR3 reads TGTGCCAGCAGTTACTCGAAGTTCGGGACTAGCGGCGGCCCCTACGAGCAGTACTTC.

Turning to this clonotype: The junction does not match germline at one end; this may be a read error. CDR3 coding DNA: TGTGCCGGCAGCTTTTCAGGGGTTGGTGAAGCTTTCTTT. Amino acid sequence: CAGSFSGVGEAFF. This chain uses TRBV11-2 with TRBJ1-1, with TRBD1 as a possible D gene (6 bases). Germline-derived CDR1 and CDR2 are SGHAT and FQNNGV. This CDR3 has 13 residues.

The chain combines TRBV4-2 with TRBJ2-1, with 12 bases fitting TRBD2. The germline gives CDR1 LGHNA, CDR2 YNFKEQ. The CDR3 has 19 amino acids. V lost 1 base to trimming and J lost 6 bases; unmatched junction nucleotides: 13. The CDR3 coding sequence is TGTGCCAGCAGCCAAGCAGGTGGGACTAGCGGGCCAGGGATCAATGAGCAGTTCTTC. It encodes CASSQAGGTSGPGINEQFF.

This clonotype was counted between two and nine times. V is TRBV5-1 and J is TRBJ1-2; D is undetermined. The CDR3 consists of 14 residues. The germline V gene has CDR1 SGHRS and CDR2 YFSETQ. V lost 4 bases to trimming and J lost 3 bases, with 13 bases between them. The CDR3 DNA reads TGCGCCAGCAGCCCTAGCAGTACGGACTATGGCTACACCTTC. This codes for CASSPSSTDYGYTF.

The chain is built from TRBV7-6 and TRBJ1-2; D not certain. Looked up from germline, CDR1 is SGHVS and CDR2 is FNYEAQ. The CDR3 is 15 residues long. Trimming took 5 bases from V and 6 from J, leaving 19 bases between them. In DNA form, the CDR3 reads TGTGCCAGCAGCCCGACCTTCCAGGCTTGGAATGGCTACACCTTC. Protein product: CASSPTFQAWNGYTF.

This clonotype was found a few times. CDR3: CASVGILYNEQFF. CDR3 sequence (DNA): TGTGCTAGTGTGGGGATACTTTACAATGAGCAGTTCTTC. The chain combines TRBV12-5 with TRBJ2-1; no reliable D call. The CDR3 loop spans 13 amino acids. Trimming removed 7 bases at V and 4 bases at J, with 11 bases between. The germline gives CDR1 LGHNT, CDR2 FRNRAP.

This clonotype came up a few times. V usage is TRBV12-3 or TRBV12-4 and J usage is TRBJ2-7; D gene ambiguous. The V gene lost 6 bases and the J gene lost 2 bases, with 14 bases spanning the gap. The CDR3 runs 14 residues. CDR3 protein: CASSPGRAAYEQYF. For the CDR3, the DNA is TGTGCCAGCAGCCCTGGGCGTGCCGCCTACGAGCAGTACTTC.

In its sample, this clonotype was seen once. V usage is TRBV6-2 or TRBV6-3 and J usage is TRBJ2-5; no reliable D call. The assigned J gene may be wrong: the sequence end matches TRBJ2-7 better. The CDR3 loop spans 15 amino acids. Germline CDR1 and CDR2: MNHEY and SVGEGT. The CDR3 region is CASSYTDLLVDEQYF. Written as DNA, the CDR3 is TGTGCCAGCAGTTACACGGACCTTCTGGTAGACGAGCAGTACTTC.

This clonotype was found a few times. The V call is TRBV7-2, the J call TRBJ2-1; possible D gene TRBD2, 5 bases. The CDR3 totals 15 residues. The germline gives CDR1 SGHTA, CDR2 FQGNSA. The V end was cut by 3 bases, the J end by 0 bases, with 9 bases between. CDR3 bases: TGTGCCAGCAGCTTCGGGGATAGCTCCTACAATGAGCAGTTCTTC. Protein: CASSFGDSSYNEQFF.

This rearrangement joins TRBV9 to TRBJ2-3; perhaps D is TRBD1 or TRBD2 (5 bases each). CDR3 length: 15 amino acids. V gave up 4 bases and J gave up 0 bases, with 12 bases separating them. The germline CDR1 and CDR2 sequences are SGDLS and YYNGEE. CDR3 coding DNA: TGTGCCAGCAGCCACGGGGACGGAAGCACAGATACGCAGTATTTT. Encoded protein: CASSHGDGSTDTQYF.

This clonotype occurred a few times. The rearrangement uses TRBV11-2 and TRBJ2-1; 7 bases map to TRBD2. V lost 2 bases to trimming and J lost 10 bases; unmatched junction nucleotides: 8. There are 14 residues in the CDR3. Per germline, CDR1 SGHAT and CDR2 FQNNGV. CDR3 bases: TGTGCCAGCAGCTTACGAGGACTAGTAGGCGAGCAGTTCTTC. This codes for CASSLRGLVGEQFF.

This rearrangement joins TRBV15 to TRBJ2-1; 7 bases are shared with TRBD2. The germline gives CDR1 LNHNV, CDR2 YYDKDF (reference sequence). The CDR3 extends over 15 amino acids. The V segment lost 4 bases and the J segment 4 bases; nucleotides outside the gene matches: 7. CDR3 loop: CATSKPMGGYNEQFF. The CDR3 nucleotides read TGTGCCACCAGCAAACCAATGGGAGGGTACAATGAGCAGTTCTTC.

In this sample, this clonotype turned up a few times. The genes are TRBV5-6 and TRBJ2-3; a possible D gene is TRBD1 (7 bases). The CDR3 contains 14 residues. Germline V gives CDR1 SGHDT, CDR2 YYEEEE. V shed 6 bases and J shed 2 bases, with 13 bases lying between them. Here the CDR3 reads CASIQGDSTDTQYF. DNA for the CDR3: TGTGCCAGCATCCAGGGGGACTCCACAGATACGCAGTATTTT.

This rearrangement joins TRBV27 to TRBJ1-2, with D possibly TRBD1 on 6 matching bases. The germline CDR1 and CDR2 sequences are MNHEY and SMNVEV (reference sequence). Trimming removed 3 bases at V and 7 bases at J, with 12 bases between. This CDR3 is 13 amino acids long. The CDR3 sequence: CASSFARGSGYTF. The CDR3 nucleotides are TGTGCCAGCAGTTTCGCCAGGGGATCTGGCTACACCTTC.

On this clonotype itself: A much bigger clone sits one base away, suggesting this may be a read error. The genes are TRBV14 and TRBJ2-7; D is ambiguous. The end of the DNA fits TRBJ2-5 better, so the J call may be wrong. The CDR3 totals 12 residues. CDR1 and CDR2 (germline): SGHDN, FVKESK. The CDR3 DNA follows: TGTGCCAGCAGCCAAGCGCGAGAGACCCAGTACTTC. Translation gives CASSQARETQYF.

This clonotype came up many times. The gene calls are TRBV20-1 and TRBJ2-1; TRBD2 agrees at 9 bases. V lost 1 base and J lost 1; bases outside the gene matches: 2. The germline V gene has CDR1 DFQATT and CDR2 SNEGSKA (reference sequence). The CDR3 runs to 15 residues. This CDR3 reads CSARGTSESYNEQFF. The CDR3 DNA sequence: TGCAGTGCTAGAGGGACTAGCGAGTCCTACAATGAGCAGTTCTTC.